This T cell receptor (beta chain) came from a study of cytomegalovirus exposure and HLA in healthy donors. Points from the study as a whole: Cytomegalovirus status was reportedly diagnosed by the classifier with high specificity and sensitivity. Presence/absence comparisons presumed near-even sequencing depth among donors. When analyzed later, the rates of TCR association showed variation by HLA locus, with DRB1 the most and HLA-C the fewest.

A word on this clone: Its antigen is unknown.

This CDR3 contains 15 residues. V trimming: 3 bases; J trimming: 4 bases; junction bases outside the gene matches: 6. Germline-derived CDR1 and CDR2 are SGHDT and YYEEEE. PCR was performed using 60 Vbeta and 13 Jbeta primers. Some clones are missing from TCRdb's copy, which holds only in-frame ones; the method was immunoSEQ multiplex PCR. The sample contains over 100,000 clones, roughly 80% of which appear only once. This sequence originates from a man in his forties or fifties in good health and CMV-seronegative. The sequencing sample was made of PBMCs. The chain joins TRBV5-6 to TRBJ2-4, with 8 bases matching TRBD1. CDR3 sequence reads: CASSSAGTGKNIQYF. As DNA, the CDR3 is TGTGCCAGCAGCTCCGCCGGGACAGGAAAAAACATTCAGTACTTC. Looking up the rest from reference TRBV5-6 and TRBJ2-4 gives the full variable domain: DAGVTQSPTHLIKTRGQQVTLRCSPKSGHDTVSWYQQALGQGPQFIFQYYEEEERQRGNFPDRFSGHQFPNYSSELNVNALLLGDSALYLCASSSAGTGKNIQYFGAGTRLSVL.